This T cell receptor (beta chain) appears in the sequencing data of a study of T cell responses to AZD1222 COVID-19 vaccine. CDR3 length equals 14 residues. Germline CDR1 MNHEY, CDR2 SVGAGI. The V gene lost 6 bases and the J gene lost 0 bases, with 11 bases spanning the gap. TCRdb keeps only in-frame clones here, not all; method: immunoSEQ multiplex PCR. The sample contains about 180,000 clones, roughly 89% of which appear only once. V is TRBV6-5 and J is TRBJ1-1; no reliable D call. This clonotype was obtained from an adult in good health. The sequenced sample was peripheral blood, obtained on day 0 of AZD1222 vaccination. CDR3 sequence reads: CASSLGRLNTEAFF. The CDR3 region has the DNA TGTGCCAGCAGCCTCGGACGGTTGAACACTGAAGCTTTCTTT.